This TCR beta chain emerged from a study of blood T cells in healthy people across ages. Study conclusions and caveats: Naive CD4+ cell counts and diversity both ran higher in long-lived than in aged donors.

Germline CDR1 reads LNHDA; CDR2 reads SQIVND (reference sequence). Trimming pared 4 bases from V and 8 bases from J, leaving 12 bases between. The CDR3 extends over 13 amino acids. Per sample, extraction of total RNA gave at least 6 micrograms in every case. Next came a second PCR, run for about 7 to 11 cycles, which used a sample-barcoded 5' primer along with a J-beta primer mix. Template switching added a 12-random-nucleotide identifier to every cDNA molecule. Using its own MiXCR run on the 5' RACE reads, TCRdb lists one record per CDR3 protein. The table records 1.5 million to 2 million distinct CDR3 sequences, about 30% of them present only once. As to this clonotype: The antigen is not known.

Source material: blood. The V and J genes are TRBV19 and TRBJ2-1, with a weak D call TRBD2 (5 bases). This clonotype was sampled from a woman in her 30s in good health. The CDR3 loop is CASSTSAGDEQFF. The CDR3 DNA reads as TGTGCCAGTAGTACCTCCGCCGGGGATGAGCAGTTCTTC.